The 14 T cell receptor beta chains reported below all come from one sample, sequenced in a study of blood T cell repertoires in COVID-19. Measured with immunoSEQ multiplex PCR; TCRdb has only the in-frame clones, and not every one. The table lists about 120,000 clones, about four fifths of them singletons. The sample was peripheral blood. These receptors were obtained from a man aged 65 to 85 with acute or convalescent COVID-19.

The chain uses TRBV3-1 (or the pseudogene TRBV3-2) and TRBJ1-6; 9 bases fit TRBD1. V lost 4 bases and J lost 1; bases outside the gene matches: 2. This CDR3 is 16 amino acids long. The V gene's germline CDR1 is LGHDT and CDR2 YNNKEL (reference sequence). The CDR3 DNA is TGTGCCAGCAGCCTACAGGGGGCGTCCTATAATTCACCCCTCCACTTT. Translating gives CASSLQGASYNSPLHF.

CDR3 in amino acids: CASSSDRRGTQYF. CDR3 DNA: TGTGCCAGCAGCTCGGACAGGCGTGGGACCCAGTACTTC. The J gene is TRBJ2-5, the V gene TRBV7-3; TRBD1 aligns across 7 bases. With V trimmed by 4 bases and J by 7 bases, 6 bases remained unmatched. The CDR3 spans 13 residues. The germline CDR1 and CDR2 sequences are SGHTA and FQGTGA.

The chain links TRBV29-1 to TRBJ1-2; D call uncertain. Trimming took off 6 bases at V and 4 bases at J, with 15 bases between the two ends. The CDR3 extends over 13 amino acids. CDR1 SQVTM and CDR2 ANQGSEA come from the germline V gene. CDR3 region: CSVRGTVGYGYTF. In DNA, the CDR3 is TGCAGCGTCCGAGGCACGGTCGGCTATGGCTACACCTTC.

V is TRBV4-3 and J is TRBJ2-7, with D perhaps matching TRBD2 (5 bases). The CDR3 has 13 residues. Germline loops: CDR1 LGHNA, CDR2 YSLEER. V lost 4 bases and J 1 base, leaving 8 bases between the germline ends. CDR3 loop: CASSLRVSYEQYF. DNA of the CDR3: TGCGCCAGCAGCCTGAGGGTTTCCTACGAGCAGTACTTC.

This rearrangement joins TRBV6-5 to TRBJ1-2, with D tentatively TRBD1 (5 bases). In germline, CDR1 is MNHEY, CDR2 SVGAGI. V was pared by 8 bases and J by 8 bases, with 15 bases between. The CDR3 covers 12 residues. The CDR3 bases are TGTGCCAGCGGACTAATGTCAGGGGGCTACACCTTC. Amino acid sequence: CASGLMSGGYTF.

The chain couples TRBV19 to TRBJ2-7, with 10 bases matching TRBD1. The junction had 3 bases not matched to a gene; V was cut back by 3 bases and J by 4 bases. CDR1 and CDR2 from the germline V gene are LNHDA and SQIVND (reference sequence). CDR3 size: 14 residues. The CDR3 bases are TGTGCCAGTAGTATTGGACAGGGGGAGTACGAGCAGTACTTC. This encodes CASSIGQGEYEQYF.

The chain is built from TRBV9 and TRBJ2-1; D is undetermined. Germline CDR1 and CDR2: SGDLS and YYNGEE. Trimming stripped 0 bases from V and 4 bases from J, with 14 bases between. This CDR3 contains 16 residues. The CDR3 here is CASSVDWVGYYNEQFF. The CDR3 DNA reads TGTGCCAGCAGCGTAGACTGGGTCGGGTATTACAATGAGCAGTTCTTC.

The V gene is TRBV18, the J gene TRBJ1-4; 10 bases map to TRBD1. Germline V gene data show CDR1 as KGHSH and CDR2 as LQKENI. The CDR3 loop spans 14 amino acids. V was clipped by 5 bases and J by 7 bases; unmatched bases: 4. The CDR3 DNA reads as TGTGCCAGCTCAGCGGGGACAGGGGTTGAAAAACTGTTTTTT. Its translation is CASSAGTGVEKLFF.

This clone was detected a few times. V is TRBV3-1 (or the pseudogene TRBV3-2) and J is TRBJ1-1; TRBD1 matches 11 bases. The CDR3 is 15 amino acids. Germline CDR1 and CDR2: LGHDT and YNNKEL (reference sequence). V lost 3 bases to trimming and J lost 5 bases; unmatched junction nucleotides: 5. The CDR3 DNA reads TGTGCCAGCAGCCATACCGGGACAGGGGGAACTGAAGCTTTCTTT. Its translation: CASSHTGTGGTEAFF.

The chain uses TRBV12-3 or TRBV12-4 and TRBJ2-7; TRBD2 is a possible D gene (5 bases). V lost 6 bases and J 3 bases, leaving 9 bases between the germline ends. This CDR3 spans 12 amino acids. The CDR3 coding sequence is TGTGCCAGCAGCCCCGGGAACTACGAGCAGTACTTC. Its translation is CASSPGNYEQYF.

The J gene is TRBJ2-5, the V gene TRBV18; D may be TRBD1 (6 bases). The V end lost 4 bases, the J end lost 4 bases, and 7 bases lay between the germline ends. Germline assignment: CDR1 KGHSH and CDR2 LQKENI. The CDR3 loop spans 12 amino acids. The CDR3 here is CASSRQAETQYF. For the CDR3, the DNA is TGTGCCAGCTCACGACAGGCAGAGACCCAGTACTTC.

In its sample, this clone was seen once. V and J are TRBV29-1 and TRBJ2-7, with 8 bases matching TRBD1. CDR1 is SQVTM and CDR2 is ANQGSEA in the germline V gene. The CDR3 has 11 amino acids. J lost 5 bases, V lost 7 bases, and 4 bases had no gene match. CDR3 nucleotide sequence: TGCAGCGCCGACAGGGGCAACGAGCAGTACTTC. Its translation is CSADRGNEQYF.

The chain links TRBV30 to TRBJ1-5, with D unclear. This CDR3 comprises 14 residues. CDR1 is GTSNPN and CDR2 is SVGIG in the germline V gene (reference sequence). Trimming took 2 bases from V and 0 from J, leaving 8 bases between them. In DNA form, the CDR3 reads TGTGCCTGGAGTCAGACTGATAGCAATCAGCCCCAGCATTTT. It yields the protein CAWSQTDSNQPQHF. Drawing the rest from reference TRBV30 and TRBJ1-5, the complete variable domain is SQTIHQWPATLVQPVGSPLSLECTVEGTSNPNLYWYRQAAGRGLQLLFYSVGIGQISSEVPQNLSASRPQDRQFILSSKKLLLSDSGFYLCAWSQTDSNQPQHFGDGTRLSIL.

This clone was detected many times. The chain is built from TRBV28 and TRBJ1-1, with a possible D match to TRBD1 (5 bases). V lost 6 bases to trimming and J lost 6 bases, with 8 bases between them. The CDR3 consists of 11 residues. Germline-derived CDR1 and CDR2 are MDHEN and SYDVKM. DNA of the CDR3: TGTGCCAGCAGGGGGCGCCCTGAAGCTTTCTTT. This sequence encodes CASRGRPEAFF.